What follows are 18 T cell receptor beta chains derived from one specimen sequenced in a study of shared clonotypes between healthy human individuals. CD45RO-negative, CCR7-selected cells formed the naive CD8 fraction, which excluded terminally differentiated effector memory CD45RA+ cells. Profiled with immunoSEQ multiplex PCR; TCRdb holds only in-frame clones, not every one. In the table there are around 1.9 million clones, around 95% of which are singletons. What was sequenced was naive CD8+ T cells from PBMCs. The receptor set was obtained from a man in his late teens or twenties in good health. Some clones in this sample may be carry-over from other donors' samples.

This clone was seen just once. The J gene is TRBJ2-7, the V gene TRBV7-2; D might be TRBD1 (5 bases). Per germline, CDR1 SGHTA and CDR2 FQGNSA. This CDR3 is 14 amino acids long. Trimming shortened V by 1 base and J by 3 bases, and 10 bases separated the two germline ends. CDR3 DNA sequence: TGTGCCAGCAGCTTAGGCCCCCAGGGCTACGAGCAGTACTTC. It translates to CASSLGPQGYEQYF.

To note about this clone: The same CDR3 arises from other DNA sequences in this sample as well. Here the CDR3 DNA reads TGTGCCAGCAGCTCTCCGGGACTAGCCTACAATGAGCAGTTCTTC. Its protein product is CASSSPGLAYNEQFF. The chain joins TRBV7-9 to TRBJ2-1; TRBD2 matches at 8 bases. The germline V gene has CDR1 SEHNR and CDR2 FQNEAQ (reference sequence). Germline trimming cut 4 bases from V and 2 bases from J; bases unmatched to any gene: 4. CDR3 length: 15 residues.

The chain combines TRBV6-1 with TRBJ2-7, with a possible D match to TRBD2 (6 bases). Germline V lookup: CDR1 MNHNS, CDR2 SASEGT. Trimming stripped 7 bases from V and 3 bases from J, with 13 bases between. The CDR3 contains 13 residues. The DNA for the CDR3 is TGTGCCAGCACGTGGAGGGTCTTCTACGAGCAGTACTTC. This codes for CASTWRVFYEQYF.

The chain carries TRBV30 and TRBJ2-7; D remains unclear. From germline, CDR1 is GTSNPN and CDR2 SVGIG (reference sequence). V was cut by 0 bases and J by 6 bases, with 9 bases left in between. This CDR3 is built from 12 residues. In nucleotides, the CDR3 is TGTGCCTGGAGTGTAAGGGCGCTCGAGCAGTACTTC. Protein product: CAWSVRALEQYF.

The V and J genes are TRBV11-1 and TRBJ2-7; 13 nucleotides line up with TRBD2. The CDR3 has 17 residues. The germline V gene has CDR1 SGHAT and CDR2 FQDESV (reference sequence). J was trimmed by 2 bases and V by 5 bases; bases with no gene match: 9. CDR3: CASSPLGTSGRAYEQYF. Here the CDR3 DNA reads TGTGCCAGCAGCCCCCTCGGCACTAGCGGGAGGGCCTACGAGCAGTACTTC.

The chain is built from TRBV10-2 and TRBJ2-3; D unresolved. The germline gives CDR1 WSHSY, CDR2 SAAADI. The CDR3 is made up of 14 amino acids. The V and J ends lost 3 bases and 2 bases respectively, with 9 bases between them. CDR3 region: CASSEPDLTDTQYF. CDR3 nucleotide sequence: TGCGCCAGCAGTGAACCGGATCTCACAGATACGCAGTATTTT.

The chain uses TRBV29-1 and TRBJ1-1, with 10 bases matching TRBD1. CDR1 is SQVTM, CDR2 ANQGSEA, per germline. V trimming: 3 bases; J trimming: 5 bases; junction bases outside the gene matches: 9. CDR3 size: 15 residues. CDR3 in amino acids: CSVDSRRQGATEAFF. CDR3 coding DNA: TGCAGCGTTGACAGTCGGAGACAGGGGGCGACTGAAGCTTTCTTT.

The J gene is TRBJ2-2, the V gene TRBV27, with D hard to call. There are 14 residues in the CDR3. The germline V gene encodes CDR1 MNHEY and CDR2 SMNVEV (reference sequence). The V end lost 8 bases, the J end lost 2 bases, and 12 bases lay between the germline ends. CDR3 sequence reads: CASRPSANTGELFF. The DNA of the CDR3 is TGTGCCAGCCGACCGTCGGCCAACACCGGGGAGCTGTTTTTT.

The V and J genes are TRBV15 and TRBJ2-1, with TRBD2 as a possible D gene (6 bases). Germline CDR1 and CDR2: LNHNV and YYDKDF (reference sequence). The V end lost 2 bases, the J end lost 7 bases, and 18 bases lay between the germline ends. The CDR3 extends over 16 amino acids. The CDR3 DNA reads TGTGCCACCAGCAGATCGCCGGTCGGGGGAGGAAATGAGCAGTTCTTC. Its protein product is CATSRSPVGGGNEQFF.

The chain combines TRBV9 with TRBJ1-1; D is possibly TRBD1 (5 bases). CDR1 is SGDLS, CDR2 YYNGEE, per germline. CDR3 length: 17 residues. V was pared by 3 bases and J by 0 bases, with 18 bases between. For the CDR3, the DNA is TGTGCCAGCAGCGAGACAGCCGACATTTACATGAACACTGAAGCTTTCTTT. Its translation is CASSETADIYMNTEAFF.

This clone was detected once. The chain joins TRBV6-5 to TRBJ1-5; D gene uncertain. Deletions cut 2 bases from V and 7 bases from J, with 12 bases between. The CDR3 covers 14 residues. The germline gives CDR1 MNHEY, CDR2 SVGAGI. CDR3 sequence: CASSYLPGKQPQHF. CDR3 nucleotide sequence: TGTGCCAGCAGTTACCTGCCAGGAAAGCAGCCCCAGCATTTT.

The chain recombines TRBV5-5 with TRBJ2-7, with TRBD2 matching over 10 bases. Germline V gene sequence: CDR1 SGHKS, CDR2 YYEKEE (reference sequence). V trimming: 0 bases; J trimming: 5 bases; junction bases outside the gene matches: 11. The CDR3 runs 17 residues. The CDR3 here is CASSLALIAGGADEQYF. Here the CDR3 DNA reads TGTGCCAGCAGCTTGGCGTTAATAGCGGGAGGAGCCGACGAGCAGTACTTC.

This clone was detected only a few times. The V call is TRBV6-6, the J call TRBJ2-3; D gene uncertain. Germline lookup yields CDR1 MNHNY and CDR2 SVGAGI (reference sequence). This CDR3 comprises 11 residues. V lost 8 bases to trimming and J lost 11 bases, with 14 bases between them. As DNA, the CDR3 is TGTGCCAGCGGACCTCCCCAAGGGCAGTATTTT. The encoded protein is CASGPPQGQYF.

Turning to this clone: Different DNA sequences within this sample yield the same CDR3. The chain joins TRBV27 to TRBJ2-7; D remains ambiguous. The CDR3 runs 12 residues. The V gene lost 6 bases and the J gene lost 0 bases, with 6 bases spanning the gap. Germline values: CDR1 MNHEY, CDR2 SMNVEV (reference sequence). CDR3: CASSPGSYEQYF. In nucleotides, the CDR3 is TGTGCCAGCAGCCCGGGCTCCTACGAGCAGTACTTC.

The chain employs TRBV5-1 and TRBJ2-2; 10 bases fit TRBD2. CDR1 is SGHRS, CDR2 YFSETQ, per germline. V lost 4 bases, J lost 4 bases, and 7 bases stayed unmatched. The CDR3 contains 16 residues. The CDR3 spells CASSPRTSGSTGELFF. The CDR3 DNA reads TGCGCCAGCAGCCCACGGACTAGCGGTAGCACCGGGGAGCTGTTTTTT.

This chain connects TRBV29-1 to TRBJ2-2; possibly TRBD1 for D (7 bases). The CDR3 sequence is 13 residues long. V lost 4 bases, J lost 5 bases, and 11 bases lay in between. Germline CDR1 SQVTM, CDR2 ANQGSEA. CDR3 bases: TGCAGCGTTGTCAGGGGGGTTACCGGGGAGCTGTTTTTT. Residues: CSVVRGVTGELFF.

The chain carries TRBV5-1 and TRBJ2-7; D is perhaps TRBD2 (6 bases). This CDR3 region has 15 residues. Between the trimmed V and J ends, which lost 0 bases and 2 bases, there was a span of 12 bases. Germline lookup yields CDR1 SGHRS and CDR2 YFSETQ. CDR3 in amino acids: CASSLGSGVAYEQYF. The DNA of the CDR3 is TGCGCCAGCAGCTTGGGGTCGGGAGTGGCCTACGAGCAGTACTTC.

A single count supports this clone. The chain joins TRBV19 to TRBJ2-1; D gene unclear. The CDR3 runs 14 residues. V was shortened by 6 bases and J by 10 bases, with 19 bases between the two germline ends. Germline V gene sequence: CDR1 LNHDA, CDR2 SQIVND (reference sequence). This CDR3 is CASSDTAPTVEQFF. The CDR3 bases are TGTGCCAGTAGCGACACGGCGCCCACGGTCGAGCAGTTCTTC.